Below, one T cell receptor beta chain is given with its context. From germline, CDR1 is LNHDA and CDR2 SQIVND (reference sequence). J gave up 4 bases and V 7 bases, and 14 bases lay outside the gene matches. This CDR3 spans 16 amino acids. These data originate in a study of blood T cell repertoires in COVID-19. Generated by immunoSEQ multiplex PCR, the TCRdb table keeps only in-frame clones and is missing some. The table has fewer than 150,000 clones, about 87% seen once. V usage is TRBV19 and J usage is TRBJ1-2; 8 bases match TRBD1. The sequenced sample consisted of peripheral blood. The sequence derives from a human donor in a cohort sampled during active COVID-19. The CDR3 DNA reads as TGTGCCAGTAACCCGGGGACAGGAGGTTTGTCCTATGGCTACACCTTC. Protein sequence: CASNPGTGGLSYGYTF.